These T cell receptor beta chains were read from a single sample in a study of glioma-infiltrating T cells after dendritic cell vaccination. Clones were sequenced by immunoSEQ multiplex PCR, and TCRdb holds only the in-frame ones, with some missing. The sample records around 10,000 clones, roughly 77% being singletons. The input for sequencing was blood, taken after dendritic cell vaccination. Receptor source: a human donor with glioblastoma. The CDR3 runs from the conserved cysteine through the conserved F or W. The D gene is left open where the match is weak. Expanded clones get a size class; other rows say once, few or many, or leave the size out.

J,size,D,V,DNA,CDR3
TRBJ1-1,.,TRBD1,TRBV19,TGTGCCAGTAGTTGGGACAGGGGGCCGGGCACTGAAGCTTTCTTT,CASSWDRGPGTEAFF
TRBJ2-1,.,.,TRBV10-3,TGTGCCATCAGTGATAGGGGGCGGGAAGGTTACTATGAGCAGTTCTTC,CAISDRGREGYYEQFF
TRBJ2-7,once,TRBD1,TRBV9,TGTGCCAGCAGCCTCAACCGGGGAGGGACAGGGGCCCACGAGCAGTACTTC,CASSLNRGGTGAHEQYF
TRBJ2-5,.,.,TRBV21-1,TGTGCCAGCAGCCGGAGGGGGCCAGGCGACCCCGAAGAGACCCAGTACTTC,CASSRRGPGDPEETQYF
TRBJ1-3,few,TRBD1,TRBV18,TGTGCCAGCTCACCTGGGTCAGGGGGCTTCTCTGGAAACACCATATATTTT,CASSPGSGGFSGNTIYF
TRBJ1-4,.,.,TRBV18,TGTGCCAGCTCCCATATACCGGGTGCAACTAATGAAAAACTGTTTTTT,CASSHIPGATNEKLFF
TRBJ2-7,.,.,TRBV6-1,TGTGCCAGCAGTGAAACAGGAGCCGAGCAGTACTTC,CASSETGAEQYF
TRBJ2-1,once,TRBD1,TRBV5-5,TGTGCCAGCAGACCCGACAGGGCCTCAAACAATGAGCAGTTCTTC,CASRPDRASNNEQFF
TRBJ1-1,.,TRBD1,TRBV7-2,TGTGCCAGCAGCTTAACAGGGGGCACTGAAGCTTTCTTT,CASSLTGGTEAFF
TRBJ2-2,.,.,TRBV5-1,TGCGCCAGCAGCAGCGTCGGTTGGCAGACCGGGGAGCTGTTTTTT,CASSSVGWQTGELFF
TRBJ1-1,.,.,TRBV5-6,TGTGCCAGCAACAAACCCAATAGGGGCCTGGCGGACACTGAAGCTTTCTTT,CASNKPNRGLADTEAFF
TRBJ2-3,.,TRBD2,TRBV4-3,TGCGCCAGCAGCTTAGGACTAGCGGGAGGCCCGGATACGCAGTATTTT,CASSLGLAGGPDTQYF
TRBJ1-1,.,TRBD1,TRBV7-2,TGTGCCAGCAGCCCCTTCAGGGGGCGGGCTTTCTTT,CASSPFRGRAFF
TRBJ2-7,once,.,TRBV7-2,TGTGCCAGCAGCCGGACTCCCTACTACGAGCAGTACTTC,CASSRTPYYEQYF
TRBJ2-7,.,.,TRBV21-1,TGTGCCGGGGTTAGGGGCCCGCTAACAACAGGGACAGCCTACGAGCAGTACTTC,CAGVRGPLTTGTAYEQYF
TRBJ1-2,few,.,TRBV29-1,TGCAGCGTTGAAGAGGGCCGGAGGGGAGGCCTAAGTCGTGGCTACACCTTC,CSVEEGRRGGLSRGYTF
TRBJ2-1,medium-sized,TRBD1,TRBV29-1,TGCAGCGTTGAAGTCTGGGACAGCCCATACAATGAGCAGTTCTTC,CSVEVWDSPYNEQFF
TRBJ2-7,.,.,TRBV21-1,TGTGCCAGCAGCATTCCAGGCCGCGCAGGGGAGCAGTACTTC,CASSIPGRAGEQYF
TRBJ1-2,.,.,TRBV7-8,TGTGCCAGCAGCTTAGCAGAGAACTATGGCTACACCTTC,CASSLAENYGYTF
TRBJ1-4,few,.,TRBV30,TGTGCCTGTAACCCAAAGGGCGCGGGTGAAAAACTGTTTTTT,CACNPKGAGEKLFF
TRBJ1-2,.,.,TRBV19,TGTGCCAGTAGTGAACAGGGCTTCGGTGGCTACACCTTC,CASSEQGFGGYTF